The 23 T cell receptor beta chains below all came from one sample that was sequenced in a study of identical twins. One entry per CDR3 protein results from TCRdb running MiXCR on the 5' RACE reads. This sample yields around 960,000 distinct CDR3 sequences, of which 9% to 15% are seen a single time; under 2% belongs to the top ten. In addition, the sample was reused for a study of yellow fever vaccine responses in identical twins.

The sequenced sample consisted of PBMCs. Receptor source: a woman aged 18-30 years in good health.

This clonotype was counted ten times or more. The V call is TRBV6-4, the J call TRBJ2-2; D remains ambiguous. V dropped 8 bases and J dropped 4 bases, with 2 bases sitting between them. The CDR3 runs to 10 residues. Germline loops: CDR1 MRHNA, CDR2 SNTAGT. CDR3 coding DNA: TGTGCCAGCCCCACCGGGGAGCTGTTTTTT. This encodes CASPTGELFF.

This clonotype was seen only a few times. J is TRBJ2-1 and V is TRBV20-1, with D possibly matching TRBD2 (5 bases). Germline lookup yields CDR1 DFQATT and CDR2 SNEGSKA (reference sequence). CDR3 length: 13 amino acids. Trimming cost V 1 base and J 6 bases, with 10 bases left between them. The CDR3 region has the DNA TGCAGTGCTAGAGGGTACGGGGTCAATGAGCAGTTCTTC. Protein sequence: CSARGYGVNEQFF.

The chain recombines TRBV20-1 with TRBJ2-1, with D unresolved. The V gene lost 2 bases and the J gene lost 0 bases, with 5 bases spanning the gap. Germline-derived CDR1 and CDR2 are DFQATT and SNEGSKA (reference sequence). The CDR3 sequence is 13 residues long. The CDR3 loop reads CSARQNSYNEQFF. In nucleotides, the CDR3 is TGCAGTGCTAGACAAAACTCCTACAATGAGCAGTTCTTC.

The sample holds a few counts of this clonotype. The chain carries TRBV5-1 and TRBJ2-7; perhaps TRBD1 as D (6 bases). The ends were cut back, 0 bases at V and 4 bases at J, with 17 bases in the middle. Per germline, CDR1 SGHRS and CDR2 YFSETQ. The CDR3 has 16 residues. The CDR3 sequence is CASSLVGQGIGYEQYV. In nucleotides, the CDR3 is TGCGCCAGCAGCTTGGTCGGGCAGGGGATTGGTTACGAGCAGTACGTC.

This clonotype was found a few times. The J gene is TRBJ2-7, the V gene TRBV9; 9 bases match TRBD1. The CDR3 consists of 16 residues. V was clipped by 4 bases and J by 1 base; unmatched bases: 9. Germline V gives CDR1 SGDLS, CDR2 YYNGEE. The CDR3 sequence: CASSPTLGQGSYEQYF. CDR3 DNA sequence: TGTGCCAGCAGCCCAACCTTGGGACAGGGTTCCTACGAGCAGTACTTC.

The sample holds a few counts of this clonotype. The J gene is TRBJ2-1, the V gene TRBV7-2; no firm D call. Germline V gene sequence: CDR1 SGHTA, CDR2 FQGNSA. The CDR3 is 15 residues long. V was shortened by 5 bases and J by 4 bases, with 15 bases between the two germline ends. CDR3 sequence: CASSRVKGPYNEQFF. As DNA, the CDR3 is TGTGCCAGCAGCCGCGTAAAAGGCCCGTACAATGAGCAGTTCTTC.

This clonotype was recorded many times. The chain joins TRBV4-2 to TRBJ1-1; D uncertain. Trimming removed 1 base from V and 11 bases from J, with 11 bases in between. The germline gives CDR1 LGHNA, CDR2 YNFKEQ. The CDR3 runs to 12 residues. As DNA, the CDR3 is TGTGCCAGCAGCCAAGTTGAGGGCGCGGCTTTCTTT. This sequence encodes CASSQVEGAAFF.

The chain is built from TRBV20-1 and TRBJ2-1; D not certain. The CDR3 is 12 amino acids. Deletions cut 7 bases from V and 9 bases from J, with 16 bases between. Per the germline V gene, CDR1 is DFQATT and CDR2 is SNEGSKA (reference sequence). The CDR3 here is CSEGRPFVEQFF. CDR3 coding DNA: TGCAGTGAGGGAAGGCCCTTTGTTGAGCAGTTCTTC.

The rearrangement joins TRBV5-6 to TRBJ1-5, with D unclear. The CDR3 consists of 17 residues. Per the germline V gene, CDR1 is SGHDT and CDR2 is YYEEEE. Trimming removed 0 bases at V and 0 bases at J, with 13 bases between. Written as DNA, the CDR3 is TGTGCCAGCAGCTTGGCGGTAGAGCGGGCTAGCAATCAGCCCCAGCATTTT. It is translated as CASSLAVERASNQPQHF.

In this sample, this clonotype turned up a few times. This chain's CDR3 is CASSEAVGARTQYF. Here the CDR3 DNA reads TGTGCCAGCAGTGAAGCGGTGGGGGCGCGGACCCAGTACTTC. The chain recombines TRBV6-1 with TRBJ2-5; the D gene is possibly TRBD1 (6 bases). CDR1 is MNHNS and CDR2 is SASEGT in the germline V gene. Deletions cut 0 bases from V and 7 bases from J, with 12 bases between. This CDR3 is 14 amino acids long.

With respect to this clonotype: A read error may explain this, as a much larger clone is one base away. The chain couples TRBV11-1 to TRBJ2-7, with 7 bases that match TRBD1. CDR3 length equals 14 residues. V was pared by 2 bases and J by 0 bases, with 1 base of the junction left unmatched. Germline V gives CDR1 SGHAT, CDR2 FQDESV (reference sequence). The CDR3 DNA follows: TGTGCCAGCAGCTTACAGGGGGTCTCCTACGAGCAGTACTTC. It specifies CASSLQGVSYEQYF.

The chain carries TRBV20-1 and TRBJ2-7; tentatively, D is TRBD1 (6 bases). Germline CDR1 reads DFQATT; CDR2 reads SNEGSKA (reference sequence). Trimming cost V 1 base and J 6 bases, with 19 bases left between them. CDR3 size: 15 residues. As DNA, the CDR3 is TGCAGTGCTAGAGGAACGAGCATTACAGGGCCCGAGCAGTACGTC. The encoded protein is CSARGTSITGPEQYV.

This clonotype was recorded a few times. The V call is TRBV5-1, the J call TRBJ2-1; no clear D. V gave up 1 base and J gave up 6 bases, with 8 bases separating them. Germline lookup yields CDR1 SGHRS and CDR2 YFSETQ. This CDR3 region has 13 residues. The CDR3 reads CASSLYGANEQFF. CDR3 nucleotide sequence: TGCGCCAGCAGCTTGTACGGCGCCAATGAGCAGTTCTTC.

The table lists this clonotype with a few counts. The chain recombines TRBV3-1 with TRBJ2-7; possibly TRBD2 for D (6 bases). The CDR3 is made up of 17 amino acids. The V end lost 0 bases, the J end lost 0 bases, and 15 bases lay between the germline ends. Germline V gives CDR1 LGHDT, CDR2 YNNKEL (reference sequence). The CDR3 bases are TGTGCCAGCAGCCAAGAGGGAGGCAGGGCGAGCTCCTACGAGCAGTACGTC. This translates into CASSQEGGRASSYEQYV.

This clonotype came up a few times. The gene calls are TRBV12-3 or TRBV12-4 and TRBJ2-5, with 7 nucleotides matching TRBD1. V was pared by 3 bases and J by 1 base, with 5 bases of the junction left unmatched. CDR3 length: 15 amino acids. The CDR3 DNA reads TGTGCCAGCAGTTTCTCACAGGGGTTCCAAGAGACCCAGTACTTC. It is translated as CASSFSQGFQETQYF.

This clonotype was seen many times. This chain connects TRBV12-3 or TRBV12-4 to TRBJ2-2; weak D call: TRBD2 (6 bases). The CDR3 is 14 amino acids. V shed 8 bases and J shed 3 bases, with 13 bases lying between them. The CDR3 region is CASGSGVDTGELFF. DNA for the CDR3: TGTGCCAGCGGGTCGGGGGTAGACACCGGGGAGCTGTTTTTT.

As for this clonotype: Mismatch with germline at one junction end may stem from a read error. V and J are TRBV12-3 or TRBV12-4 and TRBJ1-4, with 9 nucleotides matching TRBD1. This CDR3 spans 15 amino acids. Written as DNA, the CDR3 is TGTGCCAGCAGTTCCGAACAGGGGGCTAATGAAGAACTGTTTTTT. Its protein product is CASSSEQGANEELFF.

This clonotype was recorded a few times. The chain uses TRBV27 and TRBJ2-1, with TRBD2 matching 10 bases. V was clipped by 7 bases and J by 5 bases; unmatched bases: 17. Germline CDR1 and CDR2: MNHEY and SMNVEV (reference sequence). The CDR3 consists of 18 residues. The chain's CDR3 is CASNDLLAGNGTHNEQFF. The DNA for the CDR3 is TGTGCCAGCAACGACCTACTAGCGGGAAATGGGACCCACAATGAGCAGTTCTTC.

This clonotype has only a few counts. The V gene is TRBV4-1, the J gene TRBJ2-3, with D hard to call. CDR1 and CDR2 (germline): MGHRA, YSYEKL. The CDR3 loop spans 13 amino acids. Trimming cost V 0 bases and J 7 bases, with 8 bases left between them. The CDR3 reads CASSQEGRNTQYF. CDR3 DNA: TGCGCCAGCAGCCAAGAGGGCAGGAATACGCAGTATTTT.

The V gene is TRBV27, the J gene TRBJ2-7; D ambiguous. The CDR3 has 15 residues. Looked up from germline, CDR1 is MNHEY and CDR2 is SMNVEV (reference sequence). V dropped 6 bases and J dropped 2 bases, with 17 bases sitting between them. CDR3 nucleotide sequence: TGTGCCAGCAGCCTAGTATGGGGTACCACCTACGAGCAGTACTTC. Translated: CASSLVWGTTYEQYF.

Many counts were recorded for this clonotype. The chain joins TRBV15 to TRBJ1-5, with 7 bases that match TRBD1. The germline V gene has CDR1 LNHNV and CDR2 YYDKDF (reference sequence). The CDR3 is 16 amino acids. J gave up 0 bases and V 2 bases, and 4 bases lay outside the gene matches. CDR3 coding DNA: TGTGCCACCAGCAGACCGACAGGGATTAGCAATCAGCCCCAGCATTTT. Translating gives CATSRPTGISNQPQHF.

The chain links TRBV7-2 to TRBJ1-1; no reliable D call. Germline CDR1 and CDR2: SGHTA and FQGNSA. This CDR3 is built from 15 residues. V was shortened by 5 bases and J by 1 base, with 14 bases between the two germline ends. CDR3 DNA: TGTGCCAGCAGCCCGCCCGACCGGGAGAACACTGAAGCTTTCTTT. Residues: CASSPPDRENTEAFF.

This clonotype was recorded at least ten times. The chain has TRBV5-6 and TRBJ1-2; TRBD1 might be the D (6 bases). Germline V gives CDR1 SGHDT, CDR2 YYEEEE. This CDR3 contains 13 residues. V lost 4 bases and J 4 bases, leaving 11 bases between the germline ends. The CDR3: CASSRGQFYGYTF. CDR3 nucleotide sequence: TGTGCCAGCAGCAGAGGACAGTTCTATGGCTACACCTTC.